These 21 T cell receptor beta chains were all obtained from the same sample, sequenced in a study of blood T cell repertoires in COVID-19. This table comes from immunoSEQ multiplex PCR, and its TCRdb copy is limited to in-frame clones, with some not included. The sample holds more than 150,000 clones, about 90% seen once. The sequencing input was peripheral blood. The source is a woman between 65 and 79 years old with acute or convalescent COVID-19.

The gene calls are TRBV5-1 and TRBJ2-5; no definite D call. The ends were cut back, 0 bases at V and 1 base at J, with 7 bases in the middle. This CDR3 spans 14 amino acids. Per the germline V gene, CDR1 is SGHRS and CDR2 is YFSETQ. The CDR3 DNA follows: TGCGCCAGCAGCTTGGTAGAGTCCCAAGAGACCCAGTACTTC. This gives the protein CASSLVESQETQYF.

On this clone: A junction end diverges from the germline sequence, so it may reflect a read error. Other nucleotide sequences from this sample produce the same CDR3. The gene calls are TRBV11-2 and TRBJ2-3; 7 nucleotides line up with TRBD1. The germline V gene encodes CDR1 SGHAT and CDR2 FQNNGV. CDR3 length: 14 residues. Here the CDR3 reads CASSLDRVTDTQYF. CDR3 nucleotide sequence: TGTGCCAGCAGCCTAGACAGGGTAACAGATACGCAGTATTTT.

The rearrangement uses TRBV16 and TRBJ2-5, with D hard to call. The CDR3 has 15 residues. The germline CDR1 and CDR2 sequences are KGHSY and FQNENV. With 0 bases removed from V and 2 bases from J, the gap between germline ends came to 10 bases. Here the CDR3 reads CASSQSRSAQETQYF. CDR3 nucleotide sequence: TGTGCCAGCAGCCAATCGAGGTCAGCACAAGAGACCCAGTACTTC. Complete variable domain (other parts from reference TRBV16 and TRBJ2-5): GEEVAQTPKHLVRGEGQKAKLYCAPIKGHSYVFWYQQVLKNEFKFLISFQNENVFDETGMPKERFSAKCLPNSPCSLEIQATKLEDSAVYFCASSQSRSAQETQYFGPGTRLLVL.

The genes are TRBV2 and TRBJ1-3; the D gene is possibly TRBD1 (5 bases). Germline values: CDR1 SNHLY, CDR2 FYNNEI. V lost 5 bases and J 1 base, leaving 9 bases between the germline ends. CDR3 length: 14 amino acids. The CDR3 loop reads CASSPRGSGNTIYF. CDR3 bases: TGTGCCAGCAGTCCCCGGGGGTCTGGAAACACCATATATTTT.

The chain carries TRBV28 and TRBJ2-3; TRBD2 aligns across 9 bases. Germline CDR1 MDHEN, CDR2 SYDVKM. V shed 5 bases, J shed 2 bases, and the junction held 5 bases outside the gene matches. The CDR3 totals 15 residues. The CDR3 DNA sequence: TGTGCCAGCAGTGAAGCGGGAGGTGACACAGATACGCAGTATTTT. It encodes CASSEAGGDTDTQYF.

This clone came up once. The chain is built from TRBV7-6 and TRBJ2-2; D is undetermined. The germline V gene encodes CDR1 SGHVS and CDR2 FNYEAQ. This CDR3 contains 15 residues. With 3 bases removed from V and 2 bases from J, the gap between germline ends came to 10 bases. CDR3 in amino acids: CASSLVPRNTGELFF. CDR3 nucleotides: TGTGCCAGCAGCTTGGTACCTAGAAACACCGGGGAGCTGTTTTTT.

V is TRBV15 and J is TRBJ2-1, with 8 nucleotides matching TRBD2. CDR3 size: 15 residues. CDR1 and CDR2 (germline): LNHNV, YYDKDF (reference sequence). V was pared by 0 bases and J by 4 bases, with 2 bases of the junction left unmatched. CDR3 sequence reads: CATSRDRGGYNEQFF. In DNA, the CDR3 is TGTGCCACCAGCAGAGATCGGGGGGGATACAATGAGCAGTTCTTC.

The V and J genes are TRBV7-2 and TRBJ1-2; unclear D gene. This CDR3 has 13 amino acids. Between the trimmed V and J ends, which lost 5 bases and 4 bases, there was a span of 11 bases. Germline CDR1 SGHTA, CDR2 FQGNSA. CDR3: CASSLETSYGYTF. In DNA form, the CDR3 reads TGTGCCAGCAGCCTAGAGACAAGCTATGGCTACACCTTC.

V and J are TRBV7-7 and TRBJ1-3, with 10 bases that match TRBD1. The CDR3 is 17 amino acids. The germline CDR1 and CDR2 sequences are SSHAT and FNYEAQ (reference sequence). V shed 6 bases, J shed 3 bases, and the junction held 11 bases outside the gene matches. The CDR3 here is CASSHGTDRGLGNTIYF. In DNA, the CDR3 is TGTGCCAGCAGTCATGGCACCGACAGGGGGCTTGGAAACACCATATATTTT.

This clone has more than one count but fewer than ten. The gene calls are TRBV12-3 or TRBV12-4 and TRBJ1-1; D unclear. The CDR3 sequence is 13 residues long. Trimming took 8 bases from V and 1 from J, leaving 11 bases between them. The CDR3 loop reads CASRPEGNTEAFF. The CDR3 DNA reads as TGTGCCAGCCGACCAGAGGGGAACACTGAAGCTTTCTTT.

The V gene is TRBV7-8, the J gene TRBJ1-5, with a weak D call TRBD1 (6 bases). There are 14 residues in the CDR3. Trimming stripped 5 bases from V and 4 bases from J, with 12 bases between. CDR1 is SGHVS and CDR2 is FQNEAQ in the germline V gene. The CDR3 region has the DNA TGTGCCAGCAGCCCGACAGGTCTAAATCAGCCCCAGCATTTT. Its protein is CASSPTGLNQPQHF.

The chain employs TRBV7-8 and TRBJ2-5; 11 bases line up with TRBD2. The V gene's germline CDR1 is SGHVS and CDR2 FQNEAQ. This CDR3 is 18 amino acids long. Unmatched junction bases numbered 13, after V lost 6 bases and J lost 1 base. Here the CDR3 reads CASRFSGASGRIQETQYF. The DNA for the CDR3 is TGTGCCAGCAGATTTAGCGGGGCTAGCGGGAGGATCCAAGAGACCCAGTACTTC.

This sequence joins TRBV7-9 and TRBJ1-2; the D is unclear. Trimming took 5 bases from V and 0 from J, leaving 13 bases between them. Germline V gene lookup returns CDR1 SEHNR and CDR2 FQNEAQ (reference sequence). This CDR3 contains 15 residues. The CDR3 loop is CASSPGMKANYGYTF. CDR3 nucleotides: TGTGCCAGCAGCCCCGGGATGAAAGCTAACTATGGCTACACCTTC. Combining the CDR3 with reference TRBV7-9 and TRBJ1-2 gives the whole variable domain DTGVSQNPRHKITKRGQNVTFRCDPISEHNRLYWYRQTLGQGPEFLTYFQNEAQLEKSRLLSDRFSAERPKGSFSTLEIQRTEQGDSAMYLCASSPGMKANYGYTFGSGTRLTVV.

This sequence joins TRBV28 and TRBJ1-2, with D possibly being TRBD1 (5 bases). Trimming left V 2 bases short and J 8 bases short, with 24 bases between. Germline V CDR1 and CDR2: MDHEN, SYDVKM. The CDR3 has 17 residues. The CDR3 DNA reads TGTGCCAGCAGTTTAAGTCCATGGGGGAGGAGTAGCTCGGGCTACACCTTC. It yields the protein CASSLSPWGRSSSGYTF.

The CDR3 sequence is CASSRGLATDTQYF. The CDR3 DNA sequence: TGTGCCAGCAGCCGGGGACTAGCGACAGATACGCAGTATTTT. The chain recombines TRBV3-1 (or the pseudogene TRBV3-2) with TRBJ2-3; 10 nucleotides match TRBD2. Germline values: CDR1 LGHDT, CDR2 YNNKEL (reference sequence). CDR3 size: 14 residues. Trimming at V came to 4 bases and at J to 3 bases, leaving 1 base not matched to a gene.

Remarks on this clone: This sample includes further DNA sequences coding for the same CDR3. The chain uses TRBV5-1 and TRBJ1-5; D gene unclear. CDR1 is SGHRS, CDR2 YFSETQ, per germline. Trimming took 0 bases from V and 7 from J, leaving 8 bases between them. The CDR3 consists of 13 residues. CDR3 in DNA: TGCGCCAGCAGCTTGGGGGTCGGGCAGCCCCAGCATTTT. Amino acids: CASSLGVGQPQHF.

The gene calls are TRBV23-1 and TRBJ1-5, with 8 bases aligning to TRBD1. TRBV23-1 is known as an ORF, though its function is uncertain. The V gene end was trimmed by 0 bases and the J gene end by 4 bases; junction bases not matched to a gene: 5. The length of the CDR3 is 16 residues. CDR3 residues: CASSQSGQGPNQPQHF. CDR3 nucleotide sequence: TGCGCCAGCAGTCAATCCGGACAGGGACCTAATCAGCCCCAGCATTTT.

The CDR3 nucleotides are TGTGCCAGCAGTGATGATGTCGGCGAGCAGTACTTC. Residues: CASSDDVGEQYF. This chain links TRBV2 with TRBJ2-7; D gene unclear. V lost 3 bases to trimming and J lost 6 bases, with 9 bases between them. The CDR3 runs to 12 residues. Germline V gives CDR1 SNHLY, CDR2 FYNNEI.

The chain links TRBV28 to TRBJ1-5, with 7 bases lining up with TRBD1. Germline V CDR1 and CDR2: MDHEN, SYDVKM. Trimming at V came to 4 bases and at J to 9 bases, leaving 3 bases not matched to a gene. The CDR3 sequence is 12 residues long. CDR3 amino acids: CASSSQGRPQHF. DNA of the CDR3: TGTGCCAGCAGTTCACAGGGGAGGCCCCAGCATTTT.

This clone was detected only once. The rearrangement uses TRBV2 and TRBJ1-2, with D tentatively TRBD1 (5 bases). V was clipped by 7 bases and J by 3 bases, with 15 bases between them. The CDR3 contains 14 residues. Germline V CDR1 and CDR2: SNHLY, FYNNEI. CDR3 loop: CASTPGGAYYGYTF. CDR3 bases: TGTGCCAGCACCCCCGGGGGAGCTTACTATGGCTACACCTTC.

The genes are TRBV20-1 and TRBJ1-6, with TRBD1 identical over 8 bases. Trimming took 3 bases from V and 7 from J; bases not matched to a gene: 2. The CDR3 has 13 residues. CDR1 and CDR2 from the germline V gene are DFQATT and SNEGSKA (reference sequence). For the CDR3, the DNA is TGCAGTGCTAGTGGGGACAGGAATTCACCCCTCCACTTT. As protein: CSASGDRNSPLHF.